The 5 T cell receptor beta chains reported below all come from one sample, sequenced in a study of CD8 T cells in ankylosing spondylitis. TCRdb analysed the 5' RACE reads with MiXCR anew, one entry per CDR3 protein. The sample yields 300,000 to 350,000 distinct CDR3 sequences, 14% to 15% seen once. Sequenced sample: blood, either unsorted or a sorted T cell fraction (not recorded which). Receptor source: a male donor with ankylosing spondylitis or in good health (not recorded which).

This clonotype was observed many times. The rearrangement links TRBV12-3 or TRBV12-4 to TRBJ1-6; possible D gene TRBD1, 5 bases. This CDR3 region has 12 residues. Trimming stripped 5 bases from V and 9 bases from J, with 8 bases between. CDR3 sequence reads: CASSGAGSPLHF. The CDR3 region has the DNA TGTGCCAGCAGTGGGGCGGGTTCACCCCTCCACTTT.

This clonotype has just a few counts. The chain combines TRBV6-1 with TRBJ2-7; tentatively, D is TRBD1 or TRBD2 (5 bases each). The CDR3 is 16 amino acids. Germline V lookup: CDR1 MNHNS, CDR2 SASEGT. Trimming shortened V by 6 bases and J by 0 bases, and 18 bases separated the two germline ends. The CDR3 DNA reads as TGTGCCAGCAGGGACCCCGGGACCCGGAACTCCTACGAGCAGTACTTC. Translated, it gives CASRDPGTRNSYEQYF.

V gene TRBV5-1 combines with J gene TRBJ1-1; the D is unclear. Germline V gives CDR1 SGHRS, CDR2 YFSETQ. The germline V and J ends were trimmed by 5 bases and 0 bases, with 17 bases remaining between them. CDR3 length equals 16 residues. The CDR3, as DNA: TGCGCCAGCAGGTGGGCTTGGGGTGGAGTGAACACTGAAGCTTTCTTT. This sequence encodes CASRWAWGGVNTEAFF.

The chain recombines TRBV7-2 with TRBJ2-7; the D gene is possibly TRBD2 (6 bases). This CDR3 is built from 14 residues. V was pared by 0 bases and J by 11 bases, with 17 bases between. Germline CDR1 reads SGHTA; CDR2 reads FQGNSA. CDR3 amino acids: CASSLADGAGPKYF. In DNA, the CDR3 is TGTGCCAGCAGCTTAGCTGATGGGGCGGGGCCCAAGTACTTC.

This clonotype was detected many times. The rearrangement joins TRBV20-1 to TRBJ2-5; 9 bases are shared with TRBD2. The CDR3 has 14 residues. Germline assignment: CDR1 DFQATT and CDR2 SNEGSKA (reference sequence). J lost 4 bases, V lost 6 bases, and 9 bases had no gene match. The CDR3 region has the DNA TGCAGTGCGCCGATAGCGGGAGAGGCAGAGACCCAGTACTTC. It specifies CSAPIAGEAETQYF.